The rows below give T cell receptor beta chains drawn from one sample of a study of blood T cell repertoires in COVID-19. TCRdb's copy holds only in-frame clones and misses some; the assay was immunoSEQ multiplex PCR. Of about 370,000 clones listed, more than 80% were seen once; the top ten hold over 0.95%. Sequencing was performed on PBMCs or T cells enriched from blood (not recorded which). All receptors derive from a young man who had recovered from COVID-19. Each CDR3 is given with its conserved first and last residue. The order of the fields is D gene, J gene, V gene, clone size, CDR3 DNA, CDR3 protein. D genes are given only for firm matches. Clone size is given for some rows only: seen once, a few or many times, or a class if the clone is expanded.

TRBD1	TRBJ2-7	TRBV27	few	TGTGCCAGCAGTTCCCTAGGGGGCGCAAGGTCCTACGAGCAGTACTTC	CASSSLGGARSYEQYF
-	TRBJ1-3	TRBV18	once	TGTGCCAGCTCGCGGGGTATTGAGGACACCATATATTTT	CASSRGIEDTIYF
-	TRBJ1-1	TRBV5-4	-	TGTGCCAGCAGCTCGCGGACAGCTTTGAACACTGAAGCTTTCTTT	CASSSRTALNTEAFF
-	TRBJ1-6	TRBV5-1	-	TGCGCCAGCAGCTTGGGGAGGGAGGGGTCGAGCTCCTATAATTCACCCCTCCACTTT	CASSLGREGSSSYNSPLHF
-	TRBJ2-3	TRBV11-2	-	TGTGCCAGCAGCTTAATCGGGTCAACGACGGATACGCAGTATTTT	CASSLIGSTTDTQYF
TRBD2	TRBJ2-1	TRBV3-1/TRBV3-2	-	TGTGCCAGCAGCCAAGAACGACTAGCGGGAGTAAATGAGCAGTTCTTC	CASSQERLAGVNEQFF
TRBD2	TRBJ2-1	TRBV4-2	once	TGTGCCAGCAGCCAAGGATATAGGAGACTAGCGGGAGGGTGGAACAATGAGCAGTTCTTC	CASSQGYRRLAGGWNNEQFF
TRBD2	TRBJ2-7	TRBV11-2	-	TGTGCCAGCGCCGGGAGGGGTGCCGAGCAGTACTTC	CASAGRGAEQYF
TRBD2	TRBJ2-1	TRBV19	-	TGTGCCAGTCAACCCCCTAGCGGGGGCGTAGGTACAAATGAGCAGTTCTTC	CASQPPSGGVGTNEQFF
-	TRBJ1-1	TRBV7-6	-	TGTGCCAGCAGCTTAAGCAGGGTTGAGACTGAAGCTTTCTTT	CASSLSRVETEAFF
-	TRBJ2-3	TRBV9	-	TGTGCCAGCAGGGGTGGCGGGGATAAAACAGATACGCAGTATTTT	CASRGGGDKTDTQYF
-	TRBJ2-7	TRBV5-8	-	TGTGCCAGCAGCTTGAAGGTCGGGGGAACCCATTTCTACGAGCAGTACTTC	CASSLKVGGTHFYEQYF
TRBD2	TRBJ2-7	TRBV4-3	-	TGCGCCAGCAGCCAGGTAGCGGGGAGCCTAGGGAGGCAGTACTTC	CASSQVAGSLGRQYF
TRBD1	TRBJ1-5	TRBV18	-	TGTGCCAGCTCACCACTCCGTGACAGGGACAATCAGCCCCAGCATTTT	CASSPLRDRDNQPQHF
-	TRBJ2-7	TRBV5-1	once	TGCGCCAGCAGCCGGGACAACTCCTACGAGCAGTACTTC	CASSRDNSYEQYF
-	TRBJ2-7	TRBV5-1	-	TGCGCCAGCAGCTTGGCAACAGGGAATACCTACGAGCAGTACTTC	CASSLATGNTYEQYF
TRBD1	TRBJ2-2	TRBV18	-	TGTGCCAGCTCACCACAACGACAGGGTACGAACACCGGGGAGCTGTTTTTT	CASSPQRQGTNTGELFF
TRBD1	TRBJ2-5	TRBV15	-	TGTGCCACCAGCAGGGCCGGACAGGGGCAAGAGACCCAGTACTTC	CATSRAGQGQETQYF
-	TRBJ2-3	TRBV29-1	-	TGCAGCGTTGGGGGCCTCGCAGATACGCAGTATTTT	CSVGGLADTQYF
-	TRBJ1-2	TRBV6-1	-	TGTGCCAGCAGTGAAGCCCGTCGAGAGGTACGCGGCTACACCTTC	CASSEARREVRGYTF
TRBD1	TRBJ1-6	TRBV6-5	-	TGTGCCAGCAGGTCGGGACAGGGTAAAAATTCACCCCTCCACTTT	CASRSGQGKNSPLHF
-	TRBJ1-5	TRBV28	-	TGTGCCAGCAGTACCGGAAAAGGAGCTTATAGCAATCAGCCCCAGCATTTT	CASSTGKGAYSNQPQHF
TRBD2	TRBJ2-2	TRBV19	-	TGTGCCAGTAGAAAGGCGGGAGCCACTACCGGGGAGCTGTTTTTT	CASRKAGATTGELFF
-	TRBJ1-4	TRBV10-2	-	TGCGCCAGCAGTGAGCAGGGATCAACTAATGAAAAACTGTTTTTT	CASSEQGSTNEKLFF
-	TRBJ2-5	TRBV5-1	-	TGCGCCAGCAGGGTACAGGGCGGAGAGACCCAGTACTTC	CASRVQGGETQYF
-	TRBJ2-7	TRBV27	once	TGTGCCAGCCGCATCAGCTCCGGAGGCTCCTACGAGCAGTACTTC	CASRISSGGSYEQYF
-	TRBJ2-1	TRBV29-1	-	TGCAGCGTTGGACTAAGCGGTGGGTGGGTTGAGCAGTTCTTC	CSVGLSGGWVEQFF
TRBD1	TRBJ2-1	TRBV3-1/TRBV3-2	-	TGTGCCAGCAGCCAAGCGGGACAGGGGATCTACAATGAGCAGTTCTTC	CASSQAGQGIYNEQFF
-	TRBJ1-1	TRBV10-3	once	TGTGCCATCAGTGAGACAGCTGAAGCTTTCTTT	CAISETAEAFF
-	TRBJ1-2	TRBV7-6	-	TGTGCCAGCAGCTCGGGAGGATTTGGAGGCTACACCTTC	CASSSGGFGGYTF
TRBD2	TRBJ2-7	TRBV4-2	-	TGTGCCAGCAGACCGACTAGCGGCCAATACGAGCAGTACTTC	CASRPTSGQYEQYF
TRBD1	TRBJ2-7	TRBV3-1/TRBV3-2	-	TGTGCCAGCAGCCAAGACGCAGGGGGCACCTACGAGCAGTACTTC	CASSQDAGGTYEQYF
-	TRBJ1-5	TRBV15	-	TGTGCCACCAGCAGACAACAGGGAATATGGAATCAGCCCCAGCATTTT	CATSRQQGIWNQPQHF
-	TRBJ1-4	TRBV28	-	TGTGCCAGCAGGTCACTGTTACAGATCCAAAATGAAAAACTGTTTTTT	CASRSLLQIQNEKLFF
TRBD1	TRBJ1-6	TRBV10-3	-	TGTGCCATCAGTGAGGGACAGGCCTCCTATAATTCACCCCTCCACTTT	CAISEGQASYNSPLHF
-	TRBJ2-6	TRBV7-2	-	TGTGCCAGCAGTCCCGCAGGCAGGGTAGGGGCCAACGTCCTGACTTTC	CASSPAGRVGANVLTF
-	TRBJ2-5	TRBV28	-	TGTGCCAGCAGTTTAGCGGGACGGTCTGAGACCCAGTACTTC	CASSLAGRSETQYF
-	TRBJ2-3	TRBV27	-	TGTGCCAGCAGATCGACAAGTGGCACAGATACGCAGTATTTT	CASRSTSGTDTQYF
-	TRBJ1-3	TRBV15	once	TGTGCCACCAGCCCGGACAGAAGCTCTGGAAACACCATATATTTT	CATSPDRSSGNTIYF
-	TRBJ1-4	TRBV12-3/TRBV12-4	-	TGTGCCAGCAGTTTTCCGGGTGAAAAACTGTTTTTT	CASSFPGEKLFF
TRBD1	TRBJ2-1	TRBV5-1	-	TGCGCCAGCAGCTTGGTGACAGGGGGGCTAAGCTCCTACAATGAGCAGTTCTTC	CASSLVTGGLSSYNEQFF
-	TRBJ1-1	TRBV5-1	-	TGCGCCAGCAGCACCGCAACAGGCAACACTGAAGCTTTCTTT	CASSTATGNTEAFF
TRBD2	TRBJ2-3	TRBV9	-	TGTGCCAGCAGCACATCTCTGCGGGGGGGCTTTTGGGGCACAGATACGCAGTATTTT	CASSTSLRGGFWGTDTQYF
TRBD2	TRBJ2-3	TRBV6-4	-	TGTGCCAGCAGTGACCCTAGCGGGGGTACAGATACGCAGTATTTT	CASSDPSGGTDTQYF
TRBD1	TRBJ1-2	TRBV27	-	TGTGCCAGCAGTGGGCAGGGGGACTATGGCTACACCTTC	CASSGQGDYGYTF
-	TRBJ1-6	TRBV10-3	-	TGTGCCATCAGGCCAGGGTTTGATAATTCACCCCTCCACTTT	CAIRPGFDNSPLHF
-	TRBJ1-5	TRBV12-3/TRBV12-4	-	TGTGCCAGCAGTTTTTCGGAGGATCAGCCCCAGCATTTT	CASSFSEDQPQHF
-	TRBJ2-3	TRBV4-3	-	TGCGCCAGCAGCCTCGGCAGGGGAGCAGATACGCAGTATTTT	CASSLGRGADTQYF
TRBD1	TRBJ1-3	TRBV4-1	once	TGCGCCAGCAGCCAAGATATAGGACAGGGCTCTGGAAACACCATATATTTT	CASSQDIGQGSGNTIYF
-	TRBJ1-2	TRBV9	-	TGTGCCAGCAGCGTAGCCGTCATAGGGGCCCGGACCAGCTATGGCTACACCTTC	CASSVAVIGARTSYGYTF
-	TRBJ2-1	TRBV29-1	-	TGCAGCGTGGCAGACAATGAGCAGTTCTTC	CSVADNEQFF
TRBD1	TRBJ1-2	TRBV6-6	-	TGTGCCAGCAGTTCCCCAGGGGGAGGCTACACCTTC	CASSSPGGGYTF